This T cell receptor beta chain was identified in a study of CD8 T cells in ankylosing spondylitis. Study observations and caveats: A number of the motif variants had already been described in reactive arthritis synovial fluid and blood. Seemingly characteristic of ankylosing spondylitis blood was a TCR beta motif consisting of several highly homologous variants. From matched ankylosing spondylitis synovial fluid, disease-linked clones were reportedly recovered at significantly enriched levels.

As to this clonotype: Its cognate antigen is unknown.

The authors made TCR beta libraries by quantitative 5'-RACE with molecular barcodes. Via MiXCR, TCRdb re-called the 5' RACE reads, giving one row per CDR3 protein. This sample carries 700,000 or so distinct CDR3 sequences, 15% to 20% of them seen once, and the ten largest clones take approximately 18%. This receptor was identified in a male donor with ankylosing spondylitis. The sequenced sample consisted of blood, either unsorted or a sorted T cell fraction (not recorded which).

CDR3 protein: CASSGQGARSQPQHF. CDR3 sequence (DNA): TGTGCCAGCAGCGGACAGGGGGCGCGGAGTCAGCCCCAGCATTTT. The chain uses TRBV2 and TRBJ1-5, with TRBD1 identical over 11 bases. J was trimmed by 6 bases and V by 6 bases; bases with no gene match: 7. The CDR3 is 15 residues long. CDR1 is SNHLY and CDR2 is FYNNEI in the germline V gene.